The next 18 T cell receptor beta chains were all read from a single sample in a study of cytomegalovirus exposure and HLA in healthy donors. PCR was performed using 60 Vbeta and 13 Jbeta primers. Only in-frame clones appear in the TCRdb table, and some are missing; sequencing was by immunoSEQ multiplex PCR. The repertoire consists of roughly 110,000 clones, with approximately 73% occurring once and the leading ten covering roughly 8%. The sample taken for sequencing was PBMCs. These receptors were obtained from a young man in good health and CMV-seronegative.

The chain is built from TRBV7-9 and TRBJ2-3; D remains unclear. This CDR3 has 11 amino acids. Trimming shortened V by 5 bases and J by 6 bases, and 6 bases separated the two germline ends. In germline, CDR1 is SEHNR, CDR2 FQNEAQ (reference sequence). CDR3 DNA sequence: TGTGCCAGCAGCACTAAGGATACGCAGTATTTT. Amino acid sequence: CASSTKDTQYF.

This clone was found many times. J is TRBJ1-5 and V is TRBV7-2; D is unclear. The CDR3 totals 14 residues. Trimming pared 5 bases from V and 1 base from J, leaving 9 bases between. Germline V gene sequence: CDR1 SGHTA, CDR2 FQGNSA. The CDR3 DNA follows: TGTGCCAGCAGCGCCCTCACAAGCAATCAGCCCCAGCATTTT. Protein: CASSALTSNQPQHF. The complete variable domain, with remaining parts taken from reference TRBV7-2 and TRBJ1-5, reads GAGVSQSPSNKVTEKGKDVELRCDPISGHTALYWYRQSLGQGLEFLIYFQGNSAPDKSGLPSDRFSAERTGGSVSTLTIQRTQQEDSAVYLCASSALTSNQPQHFGDGTRLSIL.

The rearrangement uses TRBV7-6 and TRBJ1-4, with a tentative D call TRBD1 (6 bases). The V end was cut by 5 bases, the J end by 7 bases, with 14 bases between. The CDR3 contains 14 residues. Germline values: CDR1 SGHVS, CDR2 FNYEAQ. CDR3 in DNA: TGTGCCAGCAGCCAGGGGCAGGGGAGTGAAAAACTGTTTTTT. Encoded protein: CASSQGQGSEKLFF.

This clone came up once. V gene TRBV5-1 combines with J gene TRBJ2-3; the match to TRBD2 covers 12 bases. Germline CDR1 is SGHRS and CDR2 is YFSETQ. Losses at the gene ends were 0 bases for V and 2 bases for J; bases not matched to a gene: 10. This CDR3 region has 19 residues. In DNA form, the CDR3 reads TGCGCCAGCAGCTTGGCTTCGGCTAGCGGGAGGGTTTACACAGATACGCAGTATTTT. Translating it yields CASSLASASGRVYTDTQYF.

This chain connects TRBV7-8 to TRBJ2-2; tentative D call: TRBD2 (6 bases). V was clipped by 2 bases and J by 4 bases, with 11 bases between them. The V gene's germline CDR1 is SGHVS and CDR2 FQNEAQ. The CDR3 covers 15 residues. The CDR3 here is CASSLPLAGTGELFF. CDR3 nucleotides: TGTGCCAGCAGCTTACCACTAGCTGGCACCGGGGAGCTGTTTTTT.

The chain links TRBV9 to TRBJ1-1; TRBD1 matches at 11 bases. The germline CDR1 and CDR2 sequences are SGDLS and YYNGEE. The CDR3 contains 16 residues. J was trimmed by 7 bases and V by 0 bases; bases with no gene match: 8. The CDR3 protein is CASSVVGTGGTGEAFF. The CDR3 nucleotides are TGTGCCAGCAGCGTAGTTGGGACAGGGGGAACAGGTGAAGCTTTCTTT.

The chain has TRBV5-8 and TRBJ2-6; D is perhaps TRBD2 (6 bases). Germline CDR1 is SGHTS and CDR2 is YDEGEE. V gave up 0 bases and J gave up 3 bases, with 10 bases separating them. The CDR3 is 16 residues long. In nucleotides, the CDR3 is TGTGCCAGCAGCTTGGGACTAGTTTATGGGGCCAACGTCCTGACTTTC. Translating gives CASSLGLVYGANVLTF.

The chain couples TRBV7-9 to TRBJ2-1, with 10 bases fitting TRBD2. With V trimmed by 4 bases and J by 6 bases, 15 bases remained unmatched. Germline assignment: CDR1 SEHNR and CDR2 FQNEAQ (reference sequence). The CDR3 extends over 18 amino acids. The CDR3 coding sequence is TGTGCCAGCAGCTCTAACGTCCAGCGGGAGGGCCTCCGCAATGAGCAGTTCTTC. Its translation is CASSSNVQREGLRNEQFF. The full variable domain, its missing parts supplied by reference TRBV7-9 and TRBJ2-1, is DTGVSQNPRHKITKRGQNVTFRCDPISEHNRLYWYRQTLGQGPEFLTYFQNEAQLEKSRLLSDRFSAERPKGSFSTLEIQRTEQGDSAMYLCASSSNVQREGLRNEQFFGPGTRLTVL.

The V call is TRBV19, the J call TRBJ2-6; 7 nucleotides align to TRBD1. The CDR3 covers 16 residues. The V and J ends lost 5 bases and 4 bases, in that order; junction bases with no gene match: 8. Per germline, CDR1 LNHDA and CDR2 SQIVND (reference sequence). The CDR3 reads CASSLRQGSGANVLTF. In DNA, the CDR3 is TGTGCCAGTAGTCTCCGACAGGGTTCGGGGGCCAACGTCCTGACTTTC.

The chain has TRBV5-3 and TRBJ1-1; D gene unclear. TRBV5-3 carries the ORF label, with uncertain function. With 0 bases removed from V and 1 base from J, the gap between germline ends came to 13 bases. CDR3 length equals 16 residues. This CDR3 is CARSLAFAQANTEAFF. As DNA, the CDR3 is TGTGCCAGAAGCTTGGCCTTCGCCCAGGCGAACACTGAAGCTTTCTTT.

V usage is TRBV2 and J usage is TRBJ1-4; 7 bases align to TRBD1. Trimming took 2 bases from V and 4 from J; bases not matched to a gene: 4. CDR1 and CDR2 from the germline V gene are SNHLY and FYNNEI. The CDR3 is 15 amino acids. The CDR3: CASSETGQLNEKLFF. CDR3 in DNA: TGTGCCAGCAGTGAAACGGGACAGCTTAATGAAAAACTGTTTTTT.

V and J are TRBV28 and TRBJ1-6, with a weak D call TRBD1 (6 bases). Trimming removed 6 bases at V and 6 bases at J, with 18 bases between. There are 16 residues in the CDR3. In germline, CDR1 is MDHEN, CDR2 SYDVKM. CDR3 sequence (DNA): TGTGCCAGCAGCAAACCAATGGACAGCCTTAATTCACCCCTCCACTTT. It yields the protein CASSKPMDSLNSPLHF.

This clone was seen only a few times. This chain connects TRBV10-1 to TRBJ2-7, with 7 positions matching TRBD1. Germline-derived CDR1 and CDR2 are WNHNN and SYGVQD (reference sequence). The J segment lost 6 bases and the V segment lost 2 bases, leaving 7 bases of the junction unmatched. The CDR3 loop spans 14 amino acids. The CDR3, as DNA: TGCGCCAGCAGTGAGACAAGACAGGGTTCCGAGCAGTACTTC. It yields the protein CASSETRQGSEQYF.

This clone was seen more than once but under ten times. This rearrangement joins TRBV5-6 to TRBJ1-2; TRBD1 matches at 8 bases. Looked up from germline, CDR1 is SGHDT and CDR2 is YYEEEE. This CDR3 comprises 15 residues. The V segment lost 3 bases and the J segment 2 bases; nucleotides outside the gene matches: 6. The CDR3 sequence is CASSWGDRPNYGYTF. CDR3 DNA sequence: TGTGCCAGCAGCTGGGGGGACAGGCCGAACTATGGCTACACCTTC.

CDR3 loop: CASSGTSNGEQFF. The CDR3 nucleotides are TGTGCCAGCAGCGGAACTAGTAACGGTGAGCAGTTCTTC. The chain has TRBV2 and TRBJ2-1; D is possibly TRBD2 (5 bases). V shed 6 bases and J shed 9 bases, with 15 bases lying between them. Germline values: CDR1 SNHLY, CDR2 FYNNEI. The CDR3 runs to 13 residues. Drawing the rest from reference TRBV2 and TRBJ2-1, the complete variable domain is EPEVTQTPSHQVTQMGQEVILRCVPISNHLYFYWYRQILGQKVEFLVSFYNNEISEKSEIFDDQFSVERPDGSNFTLKIRSTKLEDSAMYFCASSGTSNGEQFFGPGTRLTVL.

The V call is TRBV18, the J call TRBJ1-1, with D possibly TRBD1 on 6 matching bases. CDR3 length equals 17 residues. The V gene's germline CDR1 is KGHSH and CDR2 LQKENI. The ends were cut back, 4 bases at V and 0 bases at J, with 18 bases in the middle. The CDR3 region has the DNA TGTGCCAGCTCACTATTACGGGACACTTCCATGAACACTGAAGCTTTCTTT. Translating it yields CASSLLRDTSMNTEAFF.

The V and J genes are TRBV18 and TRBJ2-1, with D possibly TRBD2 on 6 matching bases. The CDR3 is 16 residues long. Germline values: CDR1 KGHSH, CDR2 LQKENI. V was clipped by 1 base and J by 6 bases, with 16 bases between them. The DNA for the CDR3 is TGTGCCAGCTCACCACGTACCGGGACTCAGGGCAATGAGCAGTTCTTC. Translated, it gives CASSPRTGTQGNEQFF.

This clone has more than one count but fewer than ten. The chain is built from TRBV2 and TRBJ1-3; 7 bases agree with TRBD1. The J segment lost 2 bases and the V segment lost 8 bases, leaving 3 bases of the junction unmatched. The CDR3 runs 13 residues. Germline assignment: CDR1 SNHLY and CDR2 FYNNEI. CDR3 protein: CASLRGTGNTIYF. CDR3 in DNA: TGTGCCAGCCTCAGGGGGACTGGAAACACCATATATTTT.